These 24 T cell receptor beta chains were all obtained from the same sample, sequenced in a study of Ad26.COV2.S vaccination and SARS-CoV-2 variants. Documented treatment: roughly 18 received Ad26.COV2.S at low or high dose, single or two shots; about 5 received placebo; per-sample allocation not given. Each sample was drawn 63 days after the first injection (of vaccine or placebo). The assay was immunoSEQ multiplex PCR, and TCRdb's table has in-frame clones only and misses some. The sample lists 380,000 or so clones, 88% seen once, with around 6.6% in the top ten. The source was peripheral blood, collected in a trial of Ad26.COV2.S vaccine versus placebo. The receptors were gathered from a person between 18 and 65 years old who received the Ad26.COV2.S COVID-19 vaccine or a placebo.

The chain carries TRBV6-5 and TRBJ2-7; D not resolved. The V and J ends lost 8 bases and 2 bases respectively, with 10 bases between them. The germline V gene encodes CDR1 MNHEY and CDR2 SVGAGI. This CDR3 spans 12 amino acids. The CDR3 DNA reads TGTGCCAGCTCCAGAACAGCCTACGAGCAGTACTTC. This sequence encodes CASSRTAYEQYF.

The chain uses TRBV7-2 and TRBJ2-5; 8 nucleotides line up with TRBD2. J lost 3 bases, V lost 3 bases, and 6 bases had no gene match. The CDR3 length is 15 residues. Germline loops: CDR1 SGHTA, CDR2 FQGNSA. CDR3 nucleotide sequence: TGTGCCAGCAGCTTCGACCCAGCGGGAGAAGAGACCCAGTACTTC. This translates into CASSFDPAGEETQYF.

This clone was found a few times. The chain is built from TRBV6-2 or TRBV6-3 and TRBJ2-6; D is unresolved. From germline, CDR1 is MNHEY and CDR2 SVGEGT. This CDR3 spans 16 amino acids. The ends were cut back, 2 bases at V and 0 bases at J, with 8 bases in the middle. CDR3 protein: CASSYDGGSGANVLTF. DNA for the CDR3: TGTGCCAGCAGTTACGATGGTGGCTCTGGGGCCAACGTCCTGACTTTC.

This chain connects TRBV25-1 to TRBJ2-1; no definite D call. Germline V gene data show CDR1 as MGHDK and CDR2 as SYGVNS. The CDR3 is made up of 11 amino acids. Trimming shortened V by 6 bases and J by 3 bases, and 3 bases separated the two germline ends. This CDR3 reads CASRVYNEQFF. CDR3 bases: TGTGCCAGCAGGGTCTACAATGAGCAGTTCTTC.

The genes are TRBV29-1 and TRBJ1-4; D perhaps matches TRBD1 (5 bases). Trimming left V 6 bases short and J 4 bases short, with 12 bases between. This CDR3 is 13 amino acids long. The germline CDR1 and CDR2 sequences are SQVTM and ANQGSEA. CDR3 coding DNA: TGCAGCGTCGGGACCGTGAATAATGAAAAACTGTTTTTT. This encodes CSVGTVNNEKLFF.

The rearrangement links TRBV12-3 or TRBV12-4 to TRBJ1-2; 8 bases match TRBD1. V lost 6 bases and J lost 4; bases outside the gene matches: 4. The CDR3 loop spans 13 amino acids. The CDR3 coding sequence is TGTGCCAGCAGACCGGACAGGGTCTATGGCTACACCTTC. It encodes CASRPDRVYGYTF.

The J gene is TRBJ1-6, the V gene TRBV6-6, with D unclear. The CDR3 runs 14 residues. The germline CDR1 and CDR2 sequences are MNHNY and SVGAGI (reference sequence). The ends were cut back, 8 bases at V and 0 bases at J, with 8 bases in the middle. CDR3 DNA sequence: TGTGCCAGCCAACAAAGCTCCTATAATTCACCCCTCCACTTT. Its translation: CASQQSSYNSPLHF.

The V call is TRBV4-1, the J call TRBJ2-1; D not resolved. Germline CDR1 MGHRA, CDR2 YSYEKL. The CDR3 has 15 residues. Deletions cut 4 bases from V and 2 bases from J, with 12 bases between. Written as DNA, the CDR3 is TGCGCCAGCAGCCGCTCGACTGAAGCCTACAATGAGCAGTTCTTC. Amino acids: CASSRSTEAYNEQFF.

The J gene is TRBJ2-2, the V gene TRBV15; no reliable D call. V was pared by 3 bases and J by 2 bases, with 10 bases between. The CDR3 consists of 15 residues. Germline CDR1 and CDR2: LNHNV and YYDKDF (reference sequence). The CDR3: CATSRDRGNTGELFF. CDR3 coding DNA: TGTGCCACCAGCAGGGATCGAGGAAACACCGGGGAGCTGTTTTTT.

The CDR3 DNA reads as TGTGCCAGCAGCCTGCTCGGGACTAGCGGGAGTTACGAGCAGTACTTC. Translating gives CASSLLGTSGSYEQYF. The rearrangement joins TRBV5-6 to TRBJ2-7; 14 nucleotides align to TRBD2. The germline V gene has CDR1 SGHDT and CDR2 YYEEEE. This CDR3 contains 16 residues. Trimming at V came to 4 bases and at J to 4 bases, leaving 7 bases not matched to a gene. The full variable domain, its missing parts supplied by reference TRBV5-6 and TRBJ2-7, is DAGVTQSPTHLIKTRGQQVTLRCSPKSGHDTVSWYQQALGQGPQFIFQYYEEEERQRGNFPDRFSGHQFPNYSSELNVNALLLGDSALYLCASSLLGTSGSYEQYFGPGTRLTVT.

The chain recombines TRBV6-2 or TRBV6-3 with TRBJ2-7; 8 bases match TRBD1. V trimming: 0 bases; J trimming: 7 bases; junction bases outside the gene matches: 14. Germline-derived CDR1 and CDR2 are MNHEY and SVGEGT. This CDR3 has 17 amino acids. DNA for the CDR3: TGTGCCAGCAGTTACTCTTTCCCGGGACAGGTGATCTTGGAGCAGTACTTC. It yields the protein CASSYSFPGQVILEQYF.

This chain links TRBV12-3 or TRBV12-4 with TRBJ2-3, with unresolved D. The length of the CDR3 is 11 residues. The V end was cut by 5 bases, the J end by 8 bases, with 8 bases between. This chain's CDR3 is CASSIMGTQYF. Here the CDR3 DNA reads TGTGCCAGCAGTATAATGGGTACGCAGTATTTT.

V and J are TRBV19 and TRBJ1-1; D is perhaps TRBD1 (5 bases). Germline V gene data show CDR1 as LNHDA and CDR2 as SQIVND (reference sequence). The CDR3 loop spans 14 amino acids. V was trimmed by 9 bases and J by 0 bases, leaving 14 bases between them. CDR3 residues: CASKEGRVNTEAFF. DNA for the CDR3: TGTGCCAGCAAAGAGGGCAGGGTGAACACTGAAGCTTTCTTT.

The chain uses TRBV19 and TRBJ2-3; the match to TRBD2 covers 10 bases. J was trimmed by 5 bases and V by 5 bases; bases with no gene match: 4. The CDR3 length is 14 residues. The germline V gene encodes CDR1 LNHDA and CDR2 SQIVND (reference sequence). CDR3 bases: TGTGCCAGTAGTCCTCGGACTAGCGGAGATACGCAGTATTTT. It encodes CASSPRTSGDTQYF.

The genes are TRBV27 and TRBJ1-5; 10 bases match TRBD1. The V and J ends lost 3 bases and 2 bases, in that order; junction bases with no gene match: 1. This CDR3 is 15 amino acids long. The germline V gene has CDR1 MNHEY and CDR2 SMNVEV (reference sequence). The CDR3: CASSLDRGGNQPQHF. The CDR3, as DNA: TGTGCCAGCAGTTTGGACAGGGGGGGCAATCAGCCCCAGCATTTT.

V and J are TRBV30 and TRBJ1-1; 8 nucleotides agree with TRBD1. This CDR3 spans 14 amino acids. Per germline, CDR1 GTSNPN and CDR2 SVGIG (reference sequence). The V and J ends lost 4 bases and 4 bases, in that order; junction bases with no gene match: 8. Here the CDR3 reads CAWTISGGFTEAFF. The CDR3 DNA is TGTGCCTGGACAATATCAGGGGGCTTCACTGAAGCTTTCTTT.

This clone was detected once. The chain recombines TRBV7-2 with TRBJ2-7, with unresolved D. V dropped 4 bases and J dropped 9 bases, with 16 bases sitting between them. This CDR3 has 13 residues. CDR1 is SGHTA and CDR2 is FQGNSA in the germline V gene. The CDR3 sequence: CASSSDPGRGQYF. The DNA for the CDR3 is TGTGCCAGCAGCTCGGATCCCGGCCGTGGGCAGTACTTC.

As DNA, the CDR3 is TGTGCCAGCTCACCCACCAAACTCAACAATGAGCAGTTCTTC. This codes for CASSPTKLNNEQFF. The chain recombines TRBV18 with TRBJ2-1; D gene ambiguous. The length of the CDR3 is 14 residues. V was trimmed by 3 bases and J by 5 bases, leaving 11 bases between them. Germline CDR1 is KGHSH and CDR2 is LQKENI.

The V call is TRBV19, the J call TRBJ2-7; TRBD1 matches at 12 bases. The CDR3 extends over 17 amino acids. With V trimmed by 3 bases and J by 1 base, 7 bases remained unmatched. The germline V gene has CDR1 LNHDA and CDR2 SQIVND (reference sequence). This chain's CDR3 is CASSIGTGGARSYEQYF. CDR3 nucleotides: TGTGCCAGTAGTATCGGGACAGGGGGCGCCAGGTCCTACGAGCAGTACTTC.

J is TRBJ1-2 and V is TRBV18; 12 positions match TRBD1. CDR3 size: 18 residues. Germline assignment: CDR1 KGHSH and CDR2 LQKENI. After removal of 0 bases from V and 7 bases from J, the junction contained 12 bases not matched to a gene. CDR3: CASSPPPGTGGFIRGYTF. In DNA, the CDR3 is TGTGCCAGCTCACCACCGCCCGGGACAGGGGGCTTTATACGTGGCTACACCTTC.

V is TRBV19 and J is TRBJ2-3; TRBD2 matches 12 bases. This CDR3 is built from 18 residues. Germline V CDR1 and CDR2: LNHDA, SQIVND (reference sequence). Trimming at V came to 1 base and at J to 2 bases, leaving 7 bases not matched to a gene. In DNA, the CDR3 is TGTGCCAGTAGTATAGGTGGGGGACTAGCGGGCTTCACAGATACGCAGTATTTT. It yields the protein CASSIGGGLAGFTDTQYF.

V usage is TRBV14 and J usage is TRBJ2-5, with 9 bases identical to TRBD1. The CDR3 contains 16 residues. The trim removed 2 bases at V and 3 bases at J, leaving 7 bases unmatched. CDR1 is SGHDN, CDR2 FVKESK, per germline. The CDR3 sequence is CASSQITGTGKETQYF. CDR3 DNA sequence: TGTGCCAGCAGCCAAATAACCGGGACAGGGAAAGAGACCCAGTACTTC.

In the case of this clone: At the DNA level, this CDR3 is encoded by other sequences in the same sample as well. The chain carries TRBV15 and TRBJ2-7; D uncertain. Germline CDR1 and CDR2: LNHNV and YYDKDF (reference sequence). The V end lost 1 base, the J end lost 3 bases, and 7 bases lay between the germline ends. The CDR3 covers 13 residues. The CDR3 DNA follows: TGTGCCACCAGCAGAGTCCGAGACTACGAGCAGTACTTC. Its protein is CATSRVRDYEQYF. Full variable domain (outside the CDR3, taken from reference TRBV15 and TRBJ2-7): DAMVIQNPRYQVTQFGKPVTLSCSQTLNHNVMYWYQQKSSQAPKLLFHYYDKDFNNEADTPDNFQSRRPNTSFCFLDIRSPGLGDTAMYLCATSRVRDYEQYFGPGTRLTVT.

This chain links TRBV6-5 with TRBJ2-7; 7 bases match TRBD1. With 5 bases clipped from V and 4 bases from J, the junction kept 11 bases outside the gene matches. The CDR3 runs 15 residues. CDR1 is MNHEY, CDR2 SVGAGI, per germline. The chain's CDR3 is CASSPQTGLRYEQYF. The CDR3 DNA is TGTGCCAGCAGTCCCCAGACAGGGCTGAGATACGAGCAGTACTTC.